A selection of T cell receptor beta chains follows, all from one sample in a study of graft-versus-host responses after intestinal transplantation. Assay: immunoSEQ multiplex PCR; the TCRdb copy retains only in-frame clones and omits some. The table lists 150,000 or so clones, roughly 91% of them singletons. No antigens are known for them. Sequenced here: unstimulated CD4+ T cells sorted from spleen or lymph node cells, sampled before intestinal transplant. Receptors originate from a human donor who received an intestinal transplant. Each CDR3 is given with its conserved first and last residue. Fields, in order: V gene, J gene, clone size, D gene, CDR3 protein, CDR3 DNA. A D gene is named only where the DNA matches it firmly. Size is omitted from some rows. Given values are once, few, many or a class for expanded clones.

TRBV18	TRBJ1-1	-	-	CASSPPDFGGMGEAFF	TGTGCCAGCTCACCCCCGGATTTTGGGGGGATGGGTGAAGCTTTCTTT
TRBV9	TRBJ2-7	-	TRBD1	CASSPGTGSVYEQYF	TGTGCCAGCAGCCCCGGGACAGGGAGCGTCTACGAGCAGTACTTC
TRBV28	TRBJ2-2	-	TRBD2	CASSPPGLAGLNTGELFF	TGTGCCAGCAGTCCACCGGGACTAGCGGGTTTGAACACCGGGGAGCTGTTTTTT
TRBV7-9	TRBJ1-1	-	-	CASSLAGAGDRTEAFF	TGTGCCAGCAGCTTAGCGGGGGCCGGGGATCGTACTGAAGCTTTCTTT
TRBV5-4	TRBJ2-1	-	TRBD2	CASSRTSGSNEQFF	TGTGCCAGCAGCCGGACTAGCGGGAGCAATGAGCAGTTCTTC
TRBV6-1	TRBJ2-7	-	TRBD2	CASSGLAGASYEQYF	TGTGCCAGCAGTGGACTAGCGGGAGCCTCCTACGAGCAGTACTTC
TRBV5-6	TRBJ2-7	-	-	CASSPGLPYEQYF	TGTGCCAGCAGCCCCGGCCTTCCCTACGAGCAGTACTTC
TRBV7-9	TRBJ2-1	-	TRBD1	CASSIPQPLPGQGPNEQFF	TGTGCCAGCAGCATCCCTCAACCTCTCCCGGGACAGGGGCCTAATGAGCAGTTCTTC
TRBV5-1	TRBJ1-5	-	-	CASSLDGFNQPQHF	TGCGCCAGCAGCTTGGATGGATTCAATCAGCCCCAGCATTTT
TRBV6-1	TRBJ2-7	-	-	CASSAKGSGNEQYF	TGTGCCAGCAGTGCAAAGGGGAGCGGCAACGAGCAGTACTTC
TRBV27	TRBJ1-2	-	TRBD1	CASSSRPDRGASDHGYTF	TGTGCCAGCAGTTCGCGCCCCGACAGGGGAGCGAGCGACCATGGCTACACCTTC
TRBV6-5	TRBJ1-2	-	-	CASSAGPRDGYTF	TGTGCCAGCAGTGCCGGCCCCAGGGATGGCTACACCTTC
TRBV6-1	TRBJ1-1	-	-	CASSDYGDRFLFTEAFF	TGTGCCAGCAGTGACTACGGAGACAGGTTCCTCTTCACTGAAGCTTTCTTT
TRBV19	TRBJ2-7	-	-	CASSAQGTNPSYEQYF	TGTGCCAGTAGTGCACAAGGTACAAACCCCTCCTACGAGCAGTACTTC
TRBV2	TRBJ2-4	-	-	CASSVIGTLAKNIQYF	TGTGCCAGCAGTGTAATAGGGACCCTAGCCAAAAACATTCAGTACTTC
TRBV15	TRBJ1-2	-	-	CATSRAVSFYGYTF	TGTGCCACCAGCAGAGCCGTCAGCTTCTATGGCTACACCTTC
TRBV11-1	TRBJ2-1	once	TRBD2	CASSFPQRGAYNEQFF	TGTGCCAGCAGCTTCCCCCAGCGGGGGGCCTACAATGAGCAGTTCTTC
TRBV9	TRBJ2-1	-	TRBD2	CASSVAGTSGRTASSFEQFF	TGTGCCAGCAGCGTGGCTGGGACTAGCGGGAGGACCGCATCCTCTTTCGAGCAGTTCTTC
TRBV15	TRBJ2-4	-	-	CATSRSIGAKNIQYF	TGTGCCACCAGCAGAAGTATAGGGGCCAAAAACATTCAGTACTTC
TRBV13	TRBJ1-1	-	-	CASSFKIVGGTEAFF	TGTGCCAGCAGCTTTAAAATTGTTGGCGGAACTGAAGCTTTCTTT
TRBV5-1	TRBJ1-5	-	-	CASSLTGWDNQPQHF	TGCGCCAGCAGCTTGACAGGGTGGGACAATCAGCCCCAGCATTTT
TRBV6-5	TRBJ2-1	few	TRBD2	CASSSSGSSYNEQFF	TGTGCCAGCAGTTCTAGCGGGAGCTCCTACAATGAGCAGTTCTTC
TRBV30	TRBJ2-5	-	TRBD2	CAWSVGEGRSGETQYF	TGTGCCTGGAGTGTGGGGGAGGGCAGGTCGGGGGAGACCCAGTACTTC
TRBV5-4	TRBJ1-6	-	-	CASSLVGGLGSYNSPLHF	TGTGCCAGCAGCTTGGTGGGGGGCTTAGGCTCCTATAATTCACCCCTCCACTTT
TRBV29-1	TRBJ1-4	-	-	CSVARGTNEKLFF	TGCAGCGTTGCCAGGGGTACTAATGAAAAACTGTTTTTT
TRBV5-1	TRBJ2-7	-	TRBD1	CASSLRPTGTGSYEQYF	TGCGCCAGCAGCTTACGGCCGACAGGGACCGGGTCCTACGAGCAGTACTTC
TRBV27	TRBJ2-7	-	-	CASSPRTAYEQYF	TGTGCCAGCAGCCCAAGGACAGCTTACGAGCAGTACTTC
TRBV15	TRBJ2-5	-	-	CATSRGGGETQYF	TGTGCCACCAGCAGGGGAGGGGGGGAGACCCAGTACTTC
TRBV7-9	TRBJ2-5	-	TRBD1	CASSRTGASNYQETQYF	TGTGCCAGCAGCAGGACAGGGGCCAGCAACTACCAAGAGACCCAGTACTTC
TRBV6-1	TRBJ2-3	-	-	CASSVESEDTQYF	TGTGCCAGCAGTGTAGAATCCGAGGATACGCAGTATTTT
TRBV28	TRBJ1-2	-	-	CASRPPGKANYGYTF	TGTGCCAGCAGACCGCCAGGAAAAGCTAACTATGGCTACACCTTC
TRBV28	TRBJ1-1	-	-	CASPSSGSGNTEAFF	TGTGCCAGCCCCTCCTCGGGATCCGGGAACACTGAAGCTTTCTTT
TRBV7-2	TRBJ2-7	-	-	CASSSTPGTYEQYF	TGTGCCAGCAGCTCGACTCCAGGGACCTACGAGCAGTACTTC
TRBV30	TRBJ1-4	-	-	CAWNTGATNEKLFF	TGTGCCTGGAATACTGGGGCAACTAATGAAAAACTGTTTTTT
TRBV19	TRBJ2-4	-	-	CASSITRDGGNIQYF	TGTGCCAGTAGTATAACCCGGGACGGAGGAAACATTCAGTACTTC
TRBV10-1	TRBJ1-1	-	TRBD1	CASLGTGSTEAFF	TGCGCCAGCTTGGGGACAGGGTCAACTGAAGCTTTCTTT
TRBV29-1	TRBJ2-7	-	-	CSAVTRDSGSYEQYF	TGCAGCGCCGTAACCCGGGACTCCGGATCCTACGAGCAGTACTTC